The 14 T cell receptor beta chains below all came from one sample that was sequenced in a study of T-cell memory formation after mild COVID-19. TCRdb redid the calling of the 5' RACE reads with MiXCR, one entry per CDR3 protein. The sample has hundreds of thousands of distinct CDR3 sequences, approximately 15% seen once. Sequencing was carried out using PBMCs or a T cell subset sorted from them (not recorded which). The receptors derive from a man younger than 35 who had mild COVID-19 (a few samples of this study predate the infection). Cell type and time point are not known.

The rearrangement uses TRBV11-2 and TRBJ2-5; a weak D match, TRBD2 (6 bases). Trimming left V 7 bases short and J 1 base short, with 10 bases between. Looked up from germline, CDR1 is SGHAT and CDR2 is FQNNGV. The CDR3 spans 13 residues. CDR3 nucleotide sequence: TGTGCCAGCACCGGACTAATCCAAGAGACCCAGTACTTC. This gives the protein CASTGLIQETQYF.

In its sample, this clonotype was seen a few times. The chain employs TRBV6-5 and TRBJ1-2, with 7 bases fitting TRBD1. The CDR3 has 15 amino acids. Germline CDR1 reads MNHEY; CDR2 reads SVGAGI. V dropped 0 bases and J dropped 7; count of bases not matched to a gene: 8. The CDR3 DNA sequence: TGTGCCAGCAGTTACTCACCCGTGACAGGGTCTGGCTACACCTTC. Translated: CASSYSPVTGSGYTF.

This chain connects TRBV4-1 to TRBJ2-3; 8 bases agree with TRBD2. CDR1 MGHRA and CDR2 YSYEKL come from the germline V gene. The CDR3 spans 18 residues. V trimming: 7 bases; J trimming: 0 bases; junction bases outside the gene matches: 15. CDR3: CASTFRSPRGGSTDTQYF. For the CDR3, the DNA is TGCGCCAGCACCTTCCGCTCCCCACGGGGGGGAAGCACAGATACGCAGTATTTT.

This clonotype appeared a single time. The V and J genes are TRBV2 and TRBJ2-2; D gene unclear. V dropped 5 bases and J dropped 5 bases, with 27 bases sitting between them. Germline CDR1 reads SNHLY; CDR2 reads FYNNEI. This CDR3 region has 19 residues. The CDR3 sequence: CASSPPPSQTRFLTGELFF. CDR3 DNA: TGTGCCAGCAGTCCACCGCCCTCACAGACACGGTTCTTGACCGGGGAGCTGTTTTTT.

The V gene is TRBV5-4, the J gene TRBJ2-2, with D tentatively TRBD1 or TRBD2 (5 bases each). Germline-derived CDR1 and CDR2 are SGHNT and YYREEE (reference sequence). Deletions cut 4 bases from V and 7 bases from J, with 17 bases between. The CDR3 has 15 residues. Here the CDR3 reads CASSADGDVGGELFF. Here the CDR3 DNA reads TGTGCCAGCAGCGCGGACGGGGACGTGGGCGGGGAGCTGTTTTTT.

V gene TRBV20-1 combines with J gene TRBJ2-1, with 8 bases aligning to TRBD1. The CDR3 sequence is 14 residues long. Germline values: CDR1 DFQATT, CDR2 SNEGSKA (reference sequence). J lost 2 bases, V lost 3 bases, and 3 bases had no gene match. CDR3 sequence reads: CSARARGPYNEQFF. In DNA form, the CDR3 reads TGCAGTGCTAGGGCCAGGGGGCCCTACAATGAGCAGTTCTTC.

This clonotype was recorded at least ten times. The rearrangement joins TRBV3-1 to TRBJ2-3; D call uncertain. Trimming cost V 0 bases and J 10 bases, with 11 bases left between them. This CDR3 region has 13 residues. The germline V gene encodes CDR1 LGHDT and CDR2 YNNKEL (reference sequence). CDR3 region: CASSQEPPQAQYF. The CDR3 DNA reads TGTGCCAGCAGCCAAGAACCCCCGCAAGCGCAGTATTTT.

This sequence joins TRBV7-6 and TRBJ2-2, with no clear D. Germline-derived CDR1 and CDR2 are SGHVS and FNYEAQ. Trimming pared 1 base from V and 1 base from J, leaving 7 bases between. CDR3 length: 15 residues. The CDR3 region has the DNA TGTGCCAGCAGCTTAGTTTTGGAGAACACCGGGGAGCTGTTTTTT. It is translated as CASSLVLENTGELFF.

This clonotype was recorded a few times. The rearrangement uses TRBV12-3 or TRBV12-4 and TRBJ1-1; D ambiguous. V was shortened by 4 bases and J by 1 base, with 10 bases between the two germline ends. The CDR3 contains 14 residues. CDR3 in DNA: TGTGCCAGCAGTTCGGCAGACAAGAACACTGAAGCTTTCTTT. As protein: CASSSADKNTEAFF.

This clonotype was seen at least ten times. This chain joins TRBV7-9 and TRBJ1-1; 11 bases line up with TRBD1. The CDR3 is made up of 14 amino acids. V shed 4 bases, J shed 3 bases, and the junction held 1 base outside the gene matches. From germline, CDR1 is SEHNR and CDR2 FQNEAQ (reference sequence). DNA for the CDR3: TGTGCCAGCAGCTCGGGACAGGGGGACACTGAAGCTTTCTTT. It encodes CASSSGQGDTEAFF.

V usage is TRBV10-3 and J usage is TRBJ1-2; the match to TRBD1 covers 10 bases. Germline V lookup: CDR1 ENHRY, CDR2 SYGVKD. CDR3 length: 14 residues. V trimming: 8 bases; J trimming: 2 bases; junction bases outside the gene matches: 5. CDR3 residues: CAISGTGVNYGYTF. The DNA for the CDR3 is TGTGCCATCTCCGGGACAGGGGTCAACTATGGCTACACCTTC.

The chain couples TRBV6-4 to TRBJ2-3, with 9 positions matching TRBD2. This CDR3 comprises 13 residues. J lost 4 bases, V lost 6 bases, and 2 bases had no gene match. Germline values: CDR1 MRHNA, CDR2 SNTAGT. The CDR3 DNA is TGTGCCAGCAGCAGGACTAGCGCAGATACGCAGTATTTT. Its protein product is CASSRTSADTQYF.

This clonotype was found many times. The V call is TRBV12-3 or TRBV12-4, the J call TRBJ2-5; 7 bases fit TRBD2. CDR3 length: 15 residues. V trimming: 4 bases; J trimming: 1 base; junction bases outside the gene matches: 6. CDR3 in amino acids: CASSSGGGIQETQYF. CDR3 nucleotide sequence: TGTGCCAGCAGTTCCGGCGGGGGAATCCAAGAGACCCAGTACTTC.

This clonotype was observed a single time. The V and J genes are TRBV29-1 and TRBJ2-1, with D maybe TRBD2 (5 bases). Germline CDR1 SQVTM, CDR2 ANQGSEA. The CDR3 extends over 13 amino acids. V was cut by 5 bases and J by 4 bases, with 12 bases left in between. The CDR3 bases are TGCAGCGTTTCGCGGGTGGGGTACAATGAGCAGTTCTTC. Translated: CSVSRVGYNEQFF.